What follows is one T cell receptor beta chain and its context. No antigen is known for it. Generated by immunoSEQ multiplex PCR, the TCRdb table keeps only in-frame clones and is missing some. The sample yields roughly 200,000 clones, approximately 62% seen once. This specimen belongs to a study of shared clonotypes between healthy human individuals. The CDR3 loop spans 14 amino acids. From germline, CDR1 is MNHEY and CDR2 SVGAGI. Trimming took off 0 bases at V and 4 bases at J, with 10 bases between the two ends. Study-wide results and caveats: Larger estimated richness was generally seen in naive subsets than in memory subsets.

The sequenced sample consisted of memory CD4+ T cells sorted from blood. Subset here: CD45RA-negative fraction. The chain recombines TRBV6-5 with TRBJ2-7, with no clear D. This receptor was taken from a man aged 25-45 years in good health. The CDR3 loop is CASSYSIYGYEQYF. The CDR3 DNA reads TGTGCCAGCAGTTACTCGATTTATGGTTACGAGCAGTACTTC.